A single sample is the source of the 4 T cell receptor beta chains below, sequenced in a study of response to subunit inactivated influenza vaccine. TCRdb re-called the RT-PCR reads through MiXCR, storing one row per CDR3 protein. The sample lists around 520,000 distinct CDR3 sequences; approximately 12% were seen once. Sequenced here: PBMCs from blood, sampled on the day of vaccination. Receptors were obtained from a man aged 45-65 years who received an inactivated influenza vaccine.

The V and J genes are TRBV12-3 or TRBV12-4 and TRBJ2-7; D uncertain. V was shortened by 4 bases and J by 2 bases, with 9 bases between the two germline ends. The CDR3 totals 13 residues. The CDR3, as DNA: TGTGCCAGCAGTTGGACGGCCACCTACGAGCAGTACTTC. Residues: CASSWTATYEQYF.

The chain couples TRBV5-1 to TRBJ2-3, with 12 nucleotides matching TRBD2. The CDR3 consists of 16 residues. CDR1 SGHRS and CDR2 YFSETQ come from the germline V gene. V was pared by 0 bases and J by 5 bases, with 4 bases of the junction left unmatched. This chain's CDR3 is CASSLASGGAVDTQYF. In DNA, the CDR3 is TGCGCCAGCAGCTTGGCTAGCGGGGGGGCCGTAGATACGCAGTATTTT. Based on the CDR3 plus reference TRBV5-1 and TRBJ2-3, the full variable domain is KAGVTQTPRYLIKTRGQQVTLSCSPISGHRSVSWYQQTPGQGLQFLFEYFSETQRNKGNFPGRFSGRQFSNSRSEMNVSTLELGDSALYLCASSLASGGAVDTQYFGPGTRLTVL.

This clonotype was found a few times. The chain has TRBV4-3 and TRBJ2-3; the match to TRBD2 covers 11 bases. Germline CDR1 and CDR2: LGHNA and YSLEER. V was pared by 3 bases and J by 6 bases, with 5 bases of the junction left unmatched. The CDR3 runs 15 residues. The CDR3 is CASSQLAGGLDTQYF. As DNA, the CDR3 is TGCGCCAGCAGCCAGCTAGCGGGAGGACTCGATACGCAGTATTTT.

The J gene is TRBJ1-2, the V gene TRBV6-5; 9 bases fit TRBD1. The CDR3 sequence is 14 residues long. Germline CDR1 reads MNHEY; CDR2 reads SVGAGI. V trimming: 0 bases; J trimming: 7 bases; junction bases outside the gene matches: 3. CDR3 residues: CASSYSDRGLGYTF. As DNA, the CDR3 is TGTGCCAGCAGTTACTCGGACAGGGGCCTTGGCTACACCTTC.